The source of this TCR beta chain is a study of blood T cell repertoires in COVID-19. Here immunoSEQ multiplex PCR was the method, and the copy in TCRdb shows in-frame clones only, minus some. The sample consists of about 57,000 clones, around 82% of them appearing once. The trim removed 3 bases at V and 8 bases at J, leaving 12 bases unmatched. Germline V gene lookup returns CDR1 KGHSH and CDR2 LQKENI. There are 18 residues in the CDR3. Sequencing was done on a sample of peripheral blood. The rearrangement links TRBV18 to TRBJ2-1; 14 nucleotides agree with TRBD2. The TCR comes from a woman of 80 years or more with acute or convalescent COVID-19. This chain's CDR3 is CASSPSGTSGGPTYEQFF. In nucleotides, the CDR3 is TGTGCCAGCTCACCTTCCGGGACTAGCGGGGGCCCGACGTATGAGCAGTTCTTC.